This T cell receptor beta chain was captured by sequencing in a study of cytomegalovirus exposure and HLA in healthy donors. Study-level results: Across HLA loci, a later analysis found differing TCR association rates, with DRB1 most and HLA-C fewest. Analyses of presence/absence relied on an assumption of roughly uniform sequencing depth across donors.

The study ran its PCR with 60 Vbeta and 13 Jbeta primers. Produced via immunoSEQ multiplex PCR; TCRdb's table is partial and in-frame only. The sample includes 100,000 or so clones, roughly 70% of them seen just once. This CDR3 is built from 17 residues. V trimming: 4 bases; J trimming: 8 bases; junction bases outside the gene matches: 15. The V gene's germline CDR1 is MGHRA and CDR2 YSYEKL. Turning to this clone: Its antigen is currently unknown.

This receptor was taken from a man aged 35-49 years in good health and CMV-seropositive. The chain employs TRBV4-1 and TRBJ2-2; the match to TRBD1 covers 8 bases. Sequenced sample: PBMCs. CDR3 DNA sequence: TGCGCCAGCAGCCTCACCCGGACAGGGCCCGGGCCTGGGGAGCTGTTTTTT. Amino acids: CASSLTRTGPGPGELFF.